This TCR beta chain was obtained from a study of T cell repertoires in cytomegalovirus infection. As for the study in general: Well-studied HLA-B-restricted CMV epitopes were used in the study alongside recently identified HLA-C-restricted ones. Study-level points and caveats: Public TCR beta family frequency separated CMV-and-HLA carriers, including in an independent cohort. In two of eight donors, the top clonotype was HLA-C-restricted CMV-specific.

The CDR3 is 13 amino acids. The trim removed 4 bases at V and 1 base at J, leaving 2 bases unmatched. CDR1 SQVTM and CDR2 ANQGSEA come from the germline V gene. A single record per CDR3 protein comes from TCRdb applying MiXCR to the reads. The data show hundreds of thousands of distinct CDR3 sequences, with roughly a third seen just once and about 18% held by the top ten. Note on this clonotype: What it binds is unknown.

This chain joins TRBV29-1 and TRBJ2-3; 7 positions agree with TRBD1. The source material was cultured PBMCs, sampled from culture after CMV antigen stimulation. The sequence was obtained from a human donor in good health (CMV status not recorded). Some clones in this sample may be carry-over from other donors' samples. CDR3 in amino acids: CSVGDRGTDTQYF. The CDR3 bases are TGCAGCGTTGGGGACAGAGGCACAGATACGCAGTATTTT.